What follows are 10 T cell receptor beta chains derived from one specimen sequenced in a study of beta chain features in type 1 diabetes. The entirety of the isolated RNA underwent reverse transcription, so expressed TCRB transcripts were sequenced. The repertoire was sequenced with immunoSEQ multiplex PCR; TCRdb's copy has only in-frame clones and lacks some. Of hundreds of thousands of clones listed, approximately 10% are singletons. The sequencing input was naive CD4+ T cells from blood. These receptors were taken from a woman in her twenties or thirties in good health.

This clone was counted only a few times. V is TRBV5-6 and J is TRBJ2-2, with TRBD2 matching 12 bases. The germline V gene has CDR1 SGHDT and CDR2 YYEEEE. CDR3 size: 16 residues. J was trimmed by 5 bases and V by 0 bases; bases with no gene match: 2. The CDR3 region has the DNA TGTGCCAGCAGCTTGGTTGGGACTAGCGGGACCGGGGAGCTGTTTTTT. Protein sequence: CASSLVGTSGTGELFF.

This chain uses TRBV7-8 with TRBJ1-5; no clear D. The CDR3 covers 17 residues. V gave up 1 base and J gave up 0 bases, with 13 bases separating them. Germline lookup yields CDR1 SGHVS and CDR2 FQNEAQ. CDR3 in amino acids: CASSLGGLMDSNQPQHF. The CDR3, as DNA: TGTGCCAGCAGCTTAGGAGGGTTAATGGATAGCAATCAGCCCCAGCATTTT.

The V call is TRBV11-3, the J call TRBJ1-2, with a possible D match to TRBD1 (5 bases). Germline-derived CDR1 and CDR2 are SGHNT and YENEEA. The length of the CDR3 is 13 residues. V was pared by 1 base and J by 2 bases, with 5 bases between. CDR3 sequence reads: CASSLGGNYGYTF. The CDR3 DNA sequence: TGTGCCAGCAGCTTAGGGGGCAACTATGGCTACACCTTC.

The gene calls are TRBV19 and TRBJ2-3; D might be TRBD1 (6 bases). This CDR3 has 14 residues. Trimming shortened V by 4 bases and J by 4 bases, and 12 bases separated the two germline ends. Germline V gives CDR1 LNHDA, CDR2 SQIVND (reference sequence). The chain's CDR3 is CASSTTGWADTQYF. The CDR3, as DNA: TGTGCCAGTAGTACTACAGGGTGGGCAGATACGCAGTATTTT.

Points on this clone: Relative to the germline gene, one junction end is altered; a read error may explain this. This rearrangement joins TRBV18 to TRBJ1-5, with a weak D call TRBD1 (6 bases). Germline loops: CDR1 KGHSH, CDR2 LQKENI. The CDR3 runs 13 residues. The CDR3 nucleotides are TGTCCCAGCTCACCAACAGGGCGTCAGCCCCAGCATTTT. This translates into CPSSPTGRQPQHF.

This clone has more than one count but fewer than ten. The rearrangement links TRBV4-3 to TRBJ2-1; TRBD2 matches 9 bases. The J segment lost 9 bases and the V segment lost 3 bases, leaving 12 bases of the junction unmatched. Looked up from germline, CDR1 is LGHNA and CDR2 is YSLEER. The CDR3 extends over 16 amino acids. The CDR3 coding sequence is TGCGCCAGCAGCCATTTTGAGGCTAGCGGGACGGCTGAGCAGTTCTTC. This translates into CASSHFEASGTAEQFF.

The genes are TRBV25-1 and TRBJ2-3, with 7 bases lining up with TRBD1. The V and J ends lost 2 bases and 4 bases, in that order; junction bases with no gene match: 0. The length of the CDR3 is 13 residues. Per germline, CDR1 MGHDK and CDR2 SYGVNS. The CDR3 sequence: CASSEQGADTQYF. CDR3 bases: TGTGCCAGCAGTGAACAGGGGGCAGATACGCAGTATTTT.

This clone was counted between two and nine times. The chain carries TRBV5-1 and TRBJ2-5; 8 bases map to TRBD1. Germline CDR1 SGHRS, CDR2 YFSETQ. V was pared by 4 bases and J by 4 bases, with 15 bases of the junction left unmatched. This CDR3 spans 17 amino acids. The CDR3 loop reads CASSPDRGQSNRETQYF. CDR3 bases: TGCGCCAGCAGCCCCGACAGGGGCCAATCGAATAGAGAGACCCAGTACTTC.

This clone came up a few times. This chain connects TRBV7-2 to TRBJ2-1; TRBD2 agrees at 9 bases. The CDR3 spans 16 residues. The V gene end was trimmed by 5 bases and the J gene end by 5 bases; junction bases not matched to a gene: 10. Germline-derived CDR1 and CDR2 are SGHTA and FQGNSA. The CDR3 protein is CASSPRGLAGHNEQFF. The CDR3, as DNA: TGTGCCAGCAGCCCGAGGGGGCTAGCGGGGCACAATGAGCAGTTCTTC.

This clone was seen a handful of times. The V and J genes are TRBV5-4 and TRBJ2-5, with TRBD1 as a possible D gene (5 bases). Germline-derived CDR1 and CDR2 are SGHNT and YYREEE (reference sequence). Trimming cost V 4 bases and J 2 bases, with 9 bases left between them. The CDR3 totals 13 residues. In DNA, the CDR3 is TGTGCCAGCAGCCGGACACCGCAAGAGACCCAGTACTTC. This codes for CASSRTPQETQYF. Full variable domain (outside the CDR3, taken from reference TRBV5-4 and TRBJ2-5): ETGVTQSPTHLIKTRGQQVTLRCSSQSGHNTVSWYQQALGQGPQFIFQYYREEENGRGNFPPRFSGLQFPNYSSELNVNALELDDSALYLCASSRTPQETQYFGPGTRLLVL.